This TCR beta chain was profiled in a study of T cells in tuberculosis. Study-wide background: The T cells targeted glucose monomycolate, a mycobacterial lipid, via CD1B.

Chain pairing is unknown; alpha and beta were sequenced separately. This table comes from immunoSEQ multiplex PCR, and its TCRdb copy is limited to in-frame clones, with some not included. The table shows 80,000 to 100,000 clones, with roughly 90% occurring only once. The CDR3 has 16 residues. Trimming removed 0 bases at V and 1 base at J, with 9 bases between. Germline values: CDR1 SGHTA, CDR2 FQGNSA. Thawed, overnight-rested PBMC were stained with GMM-loaded CD1B tetramer, viability dye and anti-CD3, then sorted. The lipid loaded on the CD1B tetramers was C32 glucose monomycolate from Rhodococcus equi. Tetramer-negative cells, some 95,000 per donor, were also sorted.

Material: CD1b-GMM tetramer-negative cells sorted from PBMCs. This sequence originates from an adult woman with latent tuberculosis. The chain joins TRBV7-2 to TRBJ2-2; D gene unclear. CDR3 protein: CASSLAVRKNTGELFF. The CDR3, as DNA: TGTGCCAGCAGCTTAGCCGTCAGGAAGAACACCGGGGAGCTGTTTTTT.